What follows are 29 T cell receptor beta chains derived from one specimen sequenced in a study of long-term antiretroviral therapy in people with HIV. The authors ran the immunoSEQ assay, v3.0, at survey level. The repertoire was sequenced with immunoSEQ multiplex PCR; TCRdb's copy has only in-frame clones and lacks some. Here the sample spans about 50,000 clones, around 80% being singletons. Sequencing used unsorted PBMCs, obtained 0.8 years after starting antiretroviral therapy. The receptors were sampled from a woman under 30 with HIV.

The chain couples TRBV19 to TRBJ1-2; D perhaps matches TRBD1 (6 bases). This CDR3 has 12 residues. V lost 5 bases to trimming and J lost 4 bases, with 8 bases between them. In germline, CDR1 is LNHDA, CDR2 SQIVND (reference sequence). CDR3 sequence reads: CASSQQGYGYTF. CDR3 sequence (DNA): TGTGCCAGTAGTCAACAGGGCTATGGCTACACCTTC.

The rearrangement links TRBV7-9 to TRBJ2-3; D is possibly TRBD1 (8 bases). CDR3 size: 15 residues. V was shortened by 5 bases and J by 3 bases, with 15 bases between the two germline ends. CDR1 is SEHNR and CDR2 is FQNEAQ in the germline V gene (reference sequence). CDR3 residues: CASSRLQGGTDTQYF. The CDR3 nucleotides read TGTGCCAGCAGCCGCTTACAGGGGGGGACAGATACGCAGTATTTT.

This rearrangement joins TRBV29-1 to TRBJ2-7; D may be TRBD1 (5 bases). CDR1 and CDR2 from the germline V gene are SQVTM and ANQGSEA. V was trimmed by 0 bases and J by 0 bases, leaving 12 bases between them. The CDR3 is 15 amino acids. CDR3 in amino acids: CSVEDATQGSYEQYF. As DNA, the CDR3 is TGCAGCGTTGAAGATGCGACCCAGGGCTCCTACGAGCAGTACTTC.

The V gene is TRBV6-6, the J gene TRBJ2-1, with D perhaps TRBD2 (5 bases). V lost 4 bases to trimming and J lost 0 bases, with 10 bases between them. The CDR3 runs 15 residues. From germline, CDR1 is MNHNY and CDR2 SVGAGI (reference sequence). CDR3 nucleotide sequence: TGTGCCAGCAGTTTAGCGTCTTCCTCCTACAATGAGCAGTTCTTC. It translates to CASSLASSSYNEQFF.

The chain joins TRBV6-5 to TRBJ2-7, with D unclear. Trimming shortened V by 2 bases and J by 0 bases, and 8 bases separated the two germline ends. This CDR3 has 14 amino acids. In germline, CDR1 is MNHEY, CDR2 SVGAGI. Here the CDR3 reads CASSYRQSSYEQYF. DNA for the CDR3: TGTGCCAGCAGTTACAGGCAGAGCTCCTACGAGCAGTACTTC.

The chain employs TRBV19 and TRBJ1-5; D is perhaps TRBD1 (6 bases). V was trimmed by 3 bases and J by 2 bases, leaving 11 bases between them. Germline CDR1 LNHDA, CDR2 SQIVND (reference sequence). This CDR3 spans 15 amino acids. CDR3 bases: TGTGCCAGTAGTATTATGGGGGCAGGCAATCAGCCCCAGCATTTT. This gives the protein CASSIMGAGNQPQHF. The entire variable domain, with the rest obtained from reference TRBV19 and TRBJ1-5, is as follows: DGGITQSPKYLFRKEGQNVTLSCEQNLNHDAMYWYRQDPGQGLRLIYYSQIVNDFQKGDIAEGYSVSREKKESFPLTVTSAQKNPTAFYLCASSIMGAGNQPQHFGDGTRLSIL.

The rearrangement joins TRBV7-2 to TRBJ1-6, with D maybe TRBD1 (6 bases). Trimming stripped 6 bases from V and 5 bases from J, with 14 bases between. Germline V gene lookup returns CDR1 SGHTA and CDR2 FQGNSA. The CDR3 has 15 amino acids. The CDR3 region is CASSRSGQHNSPLHF. CDR3 sequence (DNA): TGTGCCAGCAGTCGCAGTGGACAGCATAATTCACCCCTCCACTTT. Together with reference TRBV7-2 and TRBJ1-6, the CDR3 gives the full variable domain: GAGVSQSPSNKVTEKGKDVELRCDPISGHTALYWYRQSLGQGLEFLIYFQGNSAPDKSGLPSDRFSAERTGGSVSTLTIQRTQQEDSAVYLCASSRSGQHNSPLHFGNGTRLTVT.

This chain uses TRBV5-1 with TRBJ1-5, with 8 bases aligning to TRBD1. J was trimmed by 6 bases and V by 0 bases; bases with no gene match: 5. CDR1 SGHRS and CDR2 YFSETQ come from the germline V gene. This CDR3 has 15 amino acids. CDR3 residues: CASSLARTGLQPQHF. The CDR3 DNA follows: TGCGCCAGCAGCTTGGCCAGGACAGGGCTTCAGCCCCAGCATTTT. Based on the CDR3 plus reference TRBV5-1 and TRBJ1-5, the full variable domain is KAGVTQTPRYLIKTRGQQVTLSCSPISGHRSVSWYQQTPGQGLQFLFEYFSETQRNKGNFPGRFSGRQFSNSRSEMNVSTLELGDSALYLCASSLARTGLQPQHFGDGTRLSIL.

This clone has more than one count but fewer than ten. V usage is TRBV5-6 and J usage is TRBJ2-7; D is undetermined. This CDR3 spans 11 amino acids. The germline V and J ends were trimmed by 4 bases and 3 bases, with 5 bases remaining between them. Germline CDR1 and CDR2: SGHDT and YYEEEE. The CDR3 DNA sequence: TGTGCCAGCAGCACCAACTACGAGCAGTACTTC. Translating it yields CASSTNYEQYF.

The sample holds one count of this clone. The J gene is TRBJ1-1, the V gene TRBV2; D is unresolved. Per the germline V gene, CDR1 is SNHLY and CDR2 is FYNNEI. The V and J ends lost 3 bases and 2 bases respectively, with 7 bases between them. The CDR3 contains 13 residues. CDR3: CASSDLRNTEAFF. The CDR3 region has the DNA TGTGCCAGCAGTGACCTCAGAAACACTGAAGCTTTCTTT.

This rearrangement joins TRBV19 to TRBJ2-5; TRBD2 agrees at 8 bases. V trimming: 7 bases; J trimming: 5 bases; junction bases outside the gene matches: 12. The CDR3 has 15 amino acids. CDR1 LNHDA and CDR2 SQIVND come from the germline V gene (reference sequence). The CDR3 sequence is CASNPRSGRGETQYF. The CDR3, as DNA: TGTGCCAGTAACCCAAGGAGCGGGAGAGGGGAGACCCAGTACTTC.

V usage is TRBV27 and J usage is TRBJ2-7, with D perhaps matching TRBD2 (6 bases). Germline CDR1 reads MNHEY; CDR2 reads SMNVEV (reference sequence). Trimming removed 3 bases from V and 1 base from J, with 13 bases in between. This CDR3 region has 15 residues. The CDR3 DNA is TGTGCCAGCAGTTTGGAGGGAACCATTTCCTACGAGCAGTACTTC. Translation gives CASSLEGTISYEQYF.

This chain uses TRBV7-2 with TRBJ1-4; no reliable D call. The V and J ends lost 2 bases and 3 bases respectively, with 10 bases between them. The CDR3 spans 15 residues. Germline V CDR1 and CDR2: SGHTA, FQGNSA. The CDR3 region has the DNA TGTGCCAGCAGCTTATCCTCAGGATCTAATGAAAAACTGTTTTTT. It translates to CASSLSSGSNEKLFF.

This clone was counted once. The chain recombines TRBV4-1 with TRBJ1-4; the match to TRBD1 covers 8 bases. CDR1 and CDR2 from the germline V gene are MGHRA and YSYEKL. V dropped 0 bases and J dropped 15; count of bases not matched to a gene: 18. This CDR3 contains 17 residues. The CDR3 reads CASSQDPRGQGARVVFF. CDR3 in DNA: TGCGCCAGCAGCCAAGATCCCAGGGGGCAGGGGGCGAGAGTTGTGTTTTTT.

As to this clone: A single base separates this from a much larger clone, so it may be a read error. The V call is TRBV6-5, the J call TRBJ2-5, with D perhaps TRBD1 (6 bases). This CDR3 is 13 amino acids long. CDR1 is MNHEY, CDR2 SVGAGI, per germline. V was pared by 6 bases and J by 1 base, with 9 bases between. Written as DNA, the CDR3 is TGTGCCAGCAGCTGGACAGTCCAAGAGACCCAGTACTTC. It specifies CASSWTVQETQYF.

About this clone itself: One junction end disagrees with the germline gene, perhaps due to a read error. The rearrangement uses TRBV28 and TRBJ2-7; D possibly matches TRBD1 or TRBD2 (6 bases each). This CDR3 contains 13 residues. CDR1 MDHEN and CDR2 SYDVKM come from the germline V gene. The DNA of the CDR3 is TGTGCCAGCAGCACCCCCAGTCAGGGGAGGAGTAACTTC. This gives the protein CASSTPSQGRSNF.

Here the CDR3 DNA reads TGTGCCAGCATGTTTTTGGGGCTAGCTGAAGCTTTCTTT. Protein: CASMFLGLAEAFF. This chain connects TRBV28 to TRBJ1-1, with a possible D match to TRBD1 (5 bases). This CDR3 is 13 amino acids long. Between the trimmed V and J ends, which lost 7 bases and 6 bases, there was a span of 15 bases. Germline assignment: CDR1 MDHEN and CDR2 SYDVKM.

This clone came up a few times. J is TRBJ1-2 and V is TRBV28; D uncertain. Looked up from germline, CDR1 is MDHEN and CDR2 is SYDVKM. The ends were cut back, 6 bases at V and 2 bases at J, with 10 bases in the middle. The CDR3 length is 13 residues. The DNA of the CDR3 is TGTGCCAGCAGCCCTCCGAGGAACTATGGCTACACCTTC. Protein: CASSPPRNYGYTF.

The V call is TRBV27, the J call TRBJ2-7; D is perhaps TRBD1 (5 bases). In germline, CDR1 is MNHEY, CDR2 SMNVEV (reference sequence). V lost 5 bases, J lost 4 bases, and 30 bases lay in between. The CDR3 has 19 residues. Here the CDR3 reads CASSPKTGWKDGLGYEQYF. CDR3 DNA sequence: TGTGCCAGCAGTCCTAAAACAGGTTGGAAGGACGGCTTGGGGTACGAGCAGTACTTC.

The chain links TRBV11-2 to TRBJ2-1; no clear D. CDR3 length equals 13 residues. V lost 5 bases and J lost 3, with 8 bases in between. Looked up from germline, CDR1 is SGHAT and CDR2 is FQNNGV. CDR3 in DNA: TGTGCCAGCAGCACGGGCTTCTACAATGAGCAGTTCTTC. Residues: CASSTGFYNEQFF. The full variable domain, rest sourced from reference TRBV11-2 and TRBJ2-1, is EAGVAQSPRYKIIEKRQSVAFWCNPISGHATLYWYQQILGQGPKLLIQFQNNGVVDDSQLPKDRFSAERLKGVDSTLKIQPAKLEDSAVYLCASSTGFYNEQFFGPGTRLTVL.

This clone was picked up one time. This chain links TRBV9 with TRBJ1-4, with TRBD1 matching 9 bases. CDR1 and CDR2 from the germline V gene are SGDLS and YYNGEE. This CDR3 contains 15 residues. The ends lost 2 bases at V and 4 bases at J; junction bases unmatched: 3. The CDR3 nucleotides are TGTGCCAGCAGCGTCGGGGACAGGGTTAATGAAAAACTGTTTTTT. Its protein is CASSVGDRVNEKLFF.

This clone was observed a handful of times. This sequence joins TRBV4-3 and TRBJ2-1; D uncertain. The CDR3 has 17 amino acids. V dropped 6 bases and J dropped 6 bases, with 24 bases sitting between them. Germline V gene data show CDR1 as LGHNA and CDR2 as YSLEER. The CDR3 sequence is CASSPFLIATGGNEQFF. The CDR3 DNA reads TGCGCCAGCAGTCCCTTTCTAATCGCCACGGGTGGCAATGAGCAGTTCTTC.

The rearrangement joins TRBV4-3 to TRBJ2-1; 16 positions match TRBD2. From germline, CDR1 is LGHNA and CDR2 YSLEER. The V and J ends lost 4 bases and 9 bases, in that order; junction bases with no gene match: 6. The length of the CDR3 is 16 residues. The CDR3, as DNA: TGCGCCAGCAGCCTAGGGACTAGCGGGAGGGCCGCTGAGCAGTTCTTC. The encoded protein is CASSLGTSGRAAEQFF.

In its sample, this clone was seen a few times. The gene calls are TRBV7-9 and TRBJ1-3; TRBD1 might be the D (6 bases). The CDR3 contains 14 residues. With 2 bases removed from V and 4 bases from J, the gap between germline ends came to 9 bases. Germline assignment: CDR1 SEHNR and CDR2 FQNEAQ (reference sequence). CDR3 loop: CASSLRTAGNTIYF. The DNA of the CDR3 is TGTGCCAGCAGCTTAAGGACAGCGGGAAACACCATATATTTT.

The rearrangement joins TRBV10-2 to TRBJ2-1, with TRBD2 identical over 15 bases. This CDR3 region has 17 residues. From germline, CDR1 is WSHSY and CDR2 SAAADI. The V and J ends lost 8 bases and 10 bases, in that order; junction bases with no gene match: 15. The CDR3 loop is CASLAPGLAGGSGEQFF. DNA for the CDR3: TGCGCCAGCCTGGCTCCGGGACTAGCGGGAGGATCAGGGGAGCAGTTCTTC.

CDR3 region: CASSPYGGENNEQFF. CDR3 nucleotide sequence: TGTGCCAGCTCACCGTACGGGGGGGAGAACAATGAGCAGTTCTTC. This chain joins TRBV18 and TRBJ2-1; TRBD2 agrees at 8 bases. Germline V gene sequence: CDR1 KGHSH, CDR2 LQKENI. J gave up 5 bases and V 3 bases, and 6 bases lay outside the gene matches. This CDR3 contains 15 residues.

This chain uses TRBV27 with TRBJ2-6; D gene unclear. This CDR3 spans 15 amino acids. The V gene lost 2 bases and the J gene lost 4 bases, with 9 bases spanning the gap. Germline assignment: CDR1 MNHEY and CDR2 SMNVEV (reference sequence). CDR3 region: CASSLGFAGANVLTF. CDR3 bases: TGTGCCAGCAGTTTAGGTTTTGCGGGGGCCAACGTCCTGACTTTC.

This clone occurred a few times. The V gene is TRBV11-2, the J gene TRBJ1-5; a weak D match, TRBD1 (5 bases). The length of the CDR3 is 12 residues. Germline V gene data show CDR1 as SGHAT and CDR2 as FQNNGV. Trimming took off 2 bases at V and 8 bases at J, with 7 bases between the two ends. The CDR3 bases are TGTGCCAGCAGCTTAAGAGGGGAGCCCCAGCATTTT. Its translation is CASSLRGEPQHF.

The chain has TRBV27 and TRBJ2-7; 11 positions agree with TRBD2. CDR1 and CDR2 from the germline V gene are MNHEY and SMNVEV (reference sequence). There are 17 residues in the CDR3. V lost 4 bases, J lost 2 bases, and 10 bases stayed unmatched. CDR3 nucleotides: TGTGCCAGCAGTTCCAGGGCTAGCGGGAGGTATACCTACGAGCAGTACTTC. Protein product: CASSSRASGRYTYEQYF.